This T cell receptor (beta chain) was recovered during a study of shared clonotypes between healthy human individuals. Study background: Three CD4 naive, three CD4 memory, two CD8 naive and one CD8 memory plate were used per donor. Findings of the study overall: For naive CD4 cells, roughly 5% of clonotypes were shared across a few donors. Only blood samples were collected, and tissue repertoires likely differ.

The material for each subset, its genomic DNA, was split evenly across several immunoSEQ plates. Using immunoSEQ multiplex PCR, the repertoire was profiled, and TCRdb retains in-frame clones only, with some absent. This sample has about 2.4 million clones, with roughly 93% found just once. Note on this clone: Its antigen is undetermined.

Germline V gives CDR1 MDHEN, CDR2 SYDVKM. The CDR3 sequence is 15 residues long. The trim removed 6 bases at V and 2 bases at J, leaving 7 bases unmatched. The material sequenced was naive CD4+ T cells from PBMCs. The subset: CD45RA+ positively selected. The chain has TRBV28 and TRBJ2-5, with 9 nucleotides matching TRBD1. The receptor was derived from a man younger than 30 in good health. Some clones in this sample may be carry-over from other donors' samples. This CDR3 is CASSTTGQGQETQYF. The CDR3 region has the DNA TGTGCCAGCAGCACAACGGGACAGGGACAAGAGACCCAGTACTTC. Together with reference TRBV28 and TRBJ2-5, the CDR3 gives the full variable domain: DVKVTQSSRYLVKRTGEKVFLECVQDMDHENMFWYRQDPGLGLRLIYFSYDVKMKEKGDIPEGYSVSREKKERFSLILESASTNQTSMYLCASSTTGQGQETQYFGPGTRLLVL.